This record concerns one T cell receptor (beta chain) sequence. RNA was extracted with the RNeasy kit, and a quantity of about 0.45 to 1 ug was reverse transcribed using random hexamers. TCRdb reanalysed the immunoSEQ multiplex PCR reads using MiXCR and keeps one entry per CDR3 protein. In the table there are fewer than 200,000 distinct CDR3 sequences, 85% to 95% of which are singletons. This sample is part of a study of CD8 T cells in Susac syndrome. Under recently defined diagnostic criteria, the patients with Susac syndrome qualified as having definite or probable disease. CDR3 size: 14 residues. CDR1 and CDR2 from the germline V gene are SGDLS and YYNGEE. Deletions cut 5 bases from V and 0 bases from J, with 12 bases between.

V gene TRBV9 combines with J gene TRBJ2-7, with a weak D call TRBD1 (5 bases). This receptor was identified in a human donor with Susac syndrome. Sequencing was carried out using CD4+ T cells from PBMCs. The CDR3 spells CASSTTEPSYEQYF. DNA of the CDR3: TGTGCCAGCAGTACGACAGAGCCCTCCTACGAGCAGTACTTC.